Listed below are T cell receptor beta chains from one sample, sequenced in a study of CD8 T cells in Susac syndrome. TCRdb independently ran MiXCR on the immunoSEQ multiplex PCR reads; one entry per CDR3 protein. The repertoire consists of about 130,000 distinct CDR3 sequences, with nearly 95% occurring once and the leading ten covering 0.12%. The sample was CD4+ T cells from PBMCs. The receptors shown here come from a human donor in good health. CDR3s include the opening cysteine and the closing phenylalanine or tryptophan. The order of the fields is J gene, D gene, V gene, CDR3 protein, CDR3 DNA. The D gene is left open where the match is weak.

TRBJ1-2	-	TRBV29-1	CSVTARLNYGYTF	TGCAGCGTGACTGCCCGATTGAACTATGGCTACACCTTC
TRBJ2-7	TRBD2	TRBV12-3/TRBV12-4	CASSFAGGGSYEQYF	TGTGCCAGCAGTTTTGCGGGAGGGGGTTCCTACGAGCAGTACTTC
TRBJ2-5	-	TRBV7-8	CASSLRWALETQYF	TGTGCCAGCAGCTTAAGATGGGCCCTCGAGACCCAGTACTTC
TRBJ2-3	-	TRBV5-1	CASSPRTGDTQYF	TGCGCCAGCAGCCCTCGGACCGGTGATACGCAGTATTTT
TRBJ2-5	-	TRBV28	CASSTEAGYSETQYF	TGTGCCAGCAGCACAGAGGCCGGGTACAGCGAGACCCAGTACTTC
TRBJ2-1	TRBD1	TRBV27	CASSLFPGQRSYNEQFF	TGTGCCAGCAGTTTATTCCCGGGACAGAGGTCCTACAATGAGCAGTTCTTC
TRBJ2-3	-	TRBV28	CASSWSRGDTQYF	TGTGCCAGCAGTTGGTCCCGGGGGGATACGCAGTATTTT
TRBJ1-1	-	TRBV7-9	CASSGGGEAFF	TGTGCCAGCAGCGGAGGGGGGGAAGCTTTCTTT
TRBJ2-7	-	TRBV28	CASSSTGQYF	TGTGCCAGCAGTTCTACAGGGCAGTACTTC
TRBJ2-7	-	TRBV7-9	CASSFKDRNSGPSYEQYF	TGTGCCAGCAGCTTCAAGGACAGAAATTCTGGACCGTCCTACGAGCAGTACTTC
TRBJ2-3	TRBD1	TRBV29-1	CSVGTGVTDTQYF	TGCAGCGTCGGGACAGGGGTAACAGATACGCAGTATTTT
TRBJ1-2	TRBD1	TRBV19	CASQKGARGYTF	TGTGCCAGTCAGAAGGGGGCAAGGGGCTACACCTTC
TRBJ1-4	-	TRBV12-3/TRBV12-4	CASSLLNEKLFF	TGTGCCAGCAGTTTACTCAATGAAAAACTGTTTTTT
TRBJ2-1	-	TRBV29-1	CSVGPPGQGRYNEQFF	TGCAGCGTGGGCCCTCCGGGACAAGGAAGATACAATGAGCAGTTCTTC
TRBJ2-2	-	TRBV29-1	CSVERGTGELFF	TGCAGCGTTGAACGGGGCACCGGGGAGCTGTTTTTT
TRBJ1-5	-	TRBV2	CASSEDGQPQHF	TGTGCCAGCAGTGAGGACGGTCAGCCCCAGCATTTT
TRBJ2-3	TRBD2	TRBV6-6	CASSSGNSPDTQYF	TGTGCCAGCTCCAGCGGGAATTCCCCAGATACGCAGTATTTT